This is a list of T cell receptor beta chains from one sample in a study of T-cell reconstitution after alpha-beta-depleted transplantation in children. TCRdb recomputed calls from the PCR reads with MiXCR, one row per CDR3 protein. The sample lists 550,000 to 800,000 distinct CDR3 sequences; less than 15% were seen once. Sequences were derived from PBMCs, sampled before TCRalphabeta/CD19-depleted stem cell transplant. The receptors were sampled from a girl under 10 years old with congenital amegakaryocytic thrombocytopenia, due to receive a stem cell transplant. Each CDR3 is given with its conserved first and last residue. The D gene is left open where the match is weak. Only part of the rows carry a size: once, few, many, or a class if the clone is expanded.

j_call: TRBJ2-3
clone_size: many
v_call: TRBV20-1
d_call: TRBD2
cdr3_nt: TGCAGTGCTAGTCGACGGGAGGCGACAGATACGCAGTATTTT
cdr3_aa: CSASRREATDTQYF

j_call: TRBJ1-2
clone_size: -
v_call: TRBV7-9
d_call: -
cdr3_nt: TGTGCCAGCAGCTCCCTCAAGGGACGGAACTATGGCTACACCTTC
cdr3_aa: CASSSLKGRNYGYTF

j_call: TRBJ2-2
clone_size: -
v_call: TRBV7-2
d_call: -
cdr3_nt: TGTGCCAGCAGCTCCCTGGGGGGCCAATTGGGGGAGCTGTTTTTT
cdr3_aa: CASSSLGGQLGELFF

j_call: TRBJ2-3
clone_size: many
v_call: TRBV5-1
d_call: TRBD2
cdr3_nt: TGCGCCAGCAGCCCACCGACTAGCGCCAGCACAGATACGCAGTATTTT
cdr3_aa: CASSPPTSASTDTQYF

j_call: TRBJ2-2
clone_size: -
v_call: TRBV5-1
d_call: -
cdr3_nt: TGCGCCAGCAGTTTCGATACAGGGAACACCGGGGAGCTGTTTTTT
cdr3_aa: CASSFDTGNTGELFF

j_call: TRBJ2-3
clone_size: many
v_call: TRBV30
d_call: TRBD1
cdr3_nt: TGTGCCTGGAGGCAGGGGGCGGCAGATACGCAGTATTTT
cdr3_aa: CAWRQGAADTQYF

j_call: TRBJ2-1
clone_size: -
v_call: TRBV11-2
d_call: TRBD2
cdr3_nt: TGTGCCAGCAGCTTTAGCGGGGGTAGCGGGGAGCAGTTCTTC
cdr3_aa: CASSFSGGSGEQFF

j_call: TRBJ1-5
clone_size: few
v_call: TRBV5-5
d_call: TRBD1
cdr3_nt: TGTGCCAGCAGCTTGGCGACAGGGGCGGATCAGCCCCAGCATTTT
cdr3_aa: CASSLATGADQPQHF

j_call: TRBJ2-1
clone_size: many
v_call: TRBV5-1
d_call: TRBD2
cdr3_nt: TGCGCCAGCAGCTTGGGACTAGCGGGAGAGGTTGAGCAGTTCTTC
cdr3_aa: CASSLGLAGEVEQFF

j_call: TRBJ1-2
clone_size: -
v_call: TRBV6-1
d_call: -
cdr3_nt: TGTGCCACCCTACCTGTCCTAGGACACAACTATGGCTACACCTTC
cdr3_aa: CATLPVLGHNYGYTF

j_call: TRBJ2-3
clone_size: -
v_call: TRBV20-1
d_call: TRBD2
cdr3_nt: TGCAGTGCTACTACTAGCGGAGTGAGCACAGATACGCAGTATTTT
cdr3_aa: CSATTSGVSTDTQYF

j_call: TRBJ1-3
clone_size: -
v_call: TRBV11-2
d_call: -
cdr3_nt: TGTGCCAGCAGCCCCCTCAGGCGGGGGAGCTCTGGAAACACCATATATTTT
cdr3_aa: CASSPLRRGSSGNTIYF

j_call: TRBJ2-5
clone_size: -
v_call: TRBV5-1
d_call: TRBD1
cdr3_nt: TGCGCCAGCAGCGTAGGACAGGGGAGTACGGGAGAGACCCAGTACTTC
cdr3_aa: CASSVGQGSTGETQYF

j_call: TRBJ1-2
clone_size: -
v_call: TRBV29-1
d_call: -
cdr3_nt: TGCAGCCTCCTGGCCCAGGGCGAGGGTGGCTACACCTTC
cdr3_aa: CSLLAQGEGGYTF

j_call: TRBJ2-7
clone_size: few
v_call: TRBV4-1
d_call: -
cdr3_nt: TGCGCCAGCAGCCAAGGTTGGGGTTCAAGCGAGCAGTACTTC
cdr3_aa: CASSQGWGSSEQYF

j_call: TRBJ1-6
clone_size: many
v_call: TRBV5-1
d_call: -
cdr3_nt: TGCGCCAGCAGCTCACACGGGGACATGGATTCACCCCTCCACTTT
cdr3_aa: CASSSHGDMDSPLHF

j_call: TRBJ1-1
clone_size: many
v_call: TRBV15
d_call: -
cdr3_nt: TGTGCCACCAGCAGAGACTCGACAGTCAATGTAGCTTTCTTT
cdr3_aa: CATSRDSTVNVAFF

j_call: TRBJ2-1
clone_size: -
v_call: TRBV20-1
d_call: TRBD2
cdr3_nt: TGCAGTGCTAGCCCCCCGGGACGTCGGGAGGTGTTCTTC
cdr3_aa: CSASPPGRREVFF

j_call: TRBJ2-7
clone_size: few
v_call: TRBV4-1
d_call: -
cdr3_nt: TGCGCCAGCAGCCATGGTGGGCAGGGAAATTCCTACGAGCAGTACTTC
cdr3_aa: CASSHGGQGNSYEQYF

j_call: TRBJ1-5
clone_size: -
v_call: TRBV29-1
d_call: TRBD1
cdr3_nt: TGCAGCGTTGTTGGGACAGATAATCAGCCCCAGCATTTT
cdr3_aa: CSVVGTDNQPQHF

j_call: TRBJ2-7
clone_size: few
v_call: TRBV27
d_call: -
cdr3_nt: TGTGCCAGCAGTTTGAGGGGCCAAATAACCTACGAGCAGTACTTC
cdr3_aa: CASSLRGQITYEQYF

j_call: TRBJ2-7
clone_size: -
v_call: TRBV11-3
d_call: -
cdr3_nt: TGTGCCAGCAGCTTGGGGTCCCGAGACGAGCAGTACTTC
cdr3_aa: CASSLGSRDEQYF

j_call: TRBJ1-2
clone_size: many
v_call: TRBV2
d_call: TRBD1
cdr3_nt: TGTGCCAGCAGTGAGTTACAGGGGTCTTATGGCTACACCTTC
cdr3_aa: CASSELQGSYGYTF

j_call: TRBJ2-7
clone_size: few
v_call: TRBV29-1
d_call: TRBD1
cdr3_nt: TGCAGCGTTAGGGACAGGGGACCGAAGTACGAGCAGTACTTC
cdr3_aa: CSVRDRGPKYEQYF

j_call: TRBJ2-2
clone_size: many
v_call: TRBV5-5
d_call: TRBD1
cdr3_nt: TGTGCCAGCAGCTTGCCCACAGGGGTCGATGCCGGGGAGCTGTTTTTT
cdr3_aa: CASSLPTGVDAGELFF

j_call: TRBJ2-7
clone_size: -
v_call: TRBV6-5
d_call: -
cdr3_nt: TGTGCCAGCAGTTCCTCCTCCACTAGTTACGAGCAGTACTTC
cdr3_aa: CASSSSSTSYEQYF

j_call: TRBJ2-3
clone_size: many
v_call: TRBV5-1
d_call: TRBD2
cdr3_nt: TGCGCCAGCAGCTTGGGACTAGCGGGCCGCGCAGATACGCAGTATTTT
cdr3_aa: CASSLGLAGRADTQYF

j_call: TRBJ2-7
clone_size: many
v_call: TRBV12-3/TRBV12-4
d_call: -
cdr3_nt: TGTGCCAGCAGTTTCAGCTGGGAGCAGTACTTC
cdr3_aa: CASSFSWEQYF

j_call: TRBJ2-1
clone_size: once
v_call: TRBV20-1
d_call: -
cdr3_nt: TGCAGTGCTAGAGATGACAGGTACAATGAGCAGTTCTTC
cdr3_aa: CSARDDRYNEQFF

j_call: TRBJ2-1
clone_size: few
v_call: TRBV25-1
d_call: -
cdr3_nt: TGTGCCAGCAGAAACCCGGGCAATGAGCAGTTCTTC
cdr3_aa: CASRNPGNEQFF

j_call: TRBJ2-1
clone_size: -
v_call: TRBV6-2/TRBV6-3
d_call: TRBD2
cdr3_nt: TGTGCCAGCAGGGCTAGCGGGAGGGCATCCTACAATGAGCAGTTCTTC
cdr3_aa: CASRASGRASYNEQFF

j_call: TRBJ1-5
clone_size: few
v_call: TRBV20-1
d_call: TRBD1
cdr3_nt: TGCAGTGCTAGGGGGACAGGGGCCCAGCCCCAGCATTTT
cdr3_aa: CSARGTGAQPQHF

j_call: TRBJ2-1
clone_size: few
v_call: TRBV18
d_call: -
cdr3_nt: TGTGCCAGCTCACTACAGACAGCCTACAATGAGCAGTTCTTC
cdr3_aa: CASSLQTAYNEQFF